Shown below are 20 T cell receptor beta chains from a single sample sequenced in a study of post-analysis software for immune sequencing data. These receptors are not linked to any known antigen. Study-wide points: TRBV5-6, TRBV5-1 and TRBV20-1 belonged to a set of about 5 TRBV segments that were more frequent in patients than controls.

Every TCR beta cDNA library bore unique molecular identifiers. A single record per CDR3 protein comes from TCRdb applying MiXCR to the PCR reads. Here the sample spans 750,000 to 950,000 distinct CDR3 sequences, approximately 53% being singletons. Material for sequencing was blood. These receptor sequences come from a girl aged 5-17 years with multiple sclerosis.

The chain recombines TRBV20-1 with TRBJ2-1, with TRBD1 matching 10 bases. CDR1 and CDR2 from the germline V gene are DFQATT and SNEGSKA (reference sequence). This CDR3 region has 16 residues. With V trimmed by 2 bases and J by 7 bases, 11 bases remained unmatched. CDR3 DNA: TGCAGTGCTAGATTTCTCTTTTCGGACAGGGGGAATGAGCAGTTCTTC. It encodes CSARFLFSDRGNEQFF.

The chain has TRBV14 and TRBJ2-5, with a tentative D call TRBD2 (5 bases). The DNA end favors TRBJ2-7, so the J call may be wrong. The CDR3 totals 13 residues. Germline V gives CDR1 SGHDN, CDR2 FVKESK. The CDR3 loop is CASSHGNAYEQYF. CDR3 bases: TGTGCCAGCAGCCACGGGAATGCCTACGAGCAGTACTTC.

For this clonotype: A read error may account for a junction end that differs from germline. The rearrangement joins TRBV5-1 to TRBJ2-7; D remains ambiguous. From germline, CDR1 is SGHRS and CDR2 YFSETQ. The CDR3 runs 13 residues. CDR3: CASSYPGLYEQYF. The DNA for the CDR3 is TGTGCCAGCAGTTACCCCGGGCTTTACGAGCAGTACTTC.

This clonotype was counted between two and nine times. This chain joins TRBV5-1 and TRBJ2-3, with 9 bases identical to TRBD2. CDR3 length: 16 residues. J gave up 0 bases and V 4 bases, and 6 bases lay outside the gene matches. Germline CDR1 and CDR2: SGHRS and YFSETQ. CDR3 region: CASSPGLAQSTDTQYF. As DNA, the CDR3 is TGCGCCAGCAGCCCAGGACTAGCGCAAAGCACAGATACGCAGTATTTT.

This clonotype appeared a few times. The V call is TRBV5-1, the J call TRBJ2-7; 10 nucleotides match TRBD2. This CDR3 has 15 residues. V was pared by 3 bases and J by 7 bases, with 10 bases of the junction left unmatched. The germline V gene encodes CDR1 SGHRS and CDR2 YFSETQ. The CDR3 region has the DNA TGCGCCAGCAGCTCCCGACTAGCGGGCACAGGGGAGCAGTACTTC. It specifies CASSSRLAGTGEQYF.

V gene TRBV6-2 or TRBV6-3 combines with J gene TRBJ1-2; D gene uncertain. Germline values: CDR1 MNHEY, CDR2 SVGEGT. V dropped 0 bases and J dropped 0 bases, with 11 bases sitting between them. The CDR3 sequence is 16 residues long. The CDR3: CASSYSKVRPNYGYTF. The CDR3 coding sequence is TGTGCCAGCAGTTACTCGAAGGTTCGCCCTAACTATGGCTACACCTTC.

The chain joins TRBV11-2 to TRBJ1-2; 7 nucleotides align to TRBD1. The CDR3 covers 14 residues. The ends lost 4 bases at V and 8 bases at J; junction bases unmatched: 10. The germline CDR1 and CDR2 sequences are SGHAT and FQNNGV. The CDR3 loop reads CASSSHGQEVGYTF. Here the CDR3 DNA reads TGTGCCAGCAGCTCCCACGGACAGGAGGTCGGCTACACCTTC. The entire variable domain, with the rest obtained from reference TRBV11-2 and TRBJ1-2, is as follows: EAGVAQSPRYKIIEKRQSVAFWCNPISGHATLYWYQQILGQGPKLLIQFQNNGVVDDSQLPKDRFSAERLKGVDSTLKIQPAKLEDSAVYLCASSSHGQEVGYTFGSGTRLTVV.

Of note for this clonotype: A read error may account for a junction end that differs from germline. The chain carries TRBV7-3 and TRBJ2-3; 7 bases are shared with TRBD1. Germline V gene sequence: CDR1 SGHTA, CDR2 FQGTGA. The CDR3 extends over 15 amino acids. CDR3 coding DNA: TGTGCCAGCAGTTTAAGGGGGACAGAAGCGGATACGCAGTATTTT. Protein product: CASSLRGTEADTQYF.

CDR3 bases: TGCAGTGCCAGCCGGGACCCGTTAAATTCACCCCTCCACTTT. It encodes CSASRDPLNSPLHF. V and J are TRBV20-1 and TRBJ1-6, with D possibly being TRBD1 (5 bases). The V gene lost 6 bases and the J gene lost 7 bases, with 16 bases spanning the gap. Germline assignment: CDR1 DFQATT and CDR2 SNEGSKA (reference sequence). The CDR3 extends over 14 amino acids.

The CDR3 sequence: CSVAGGYEQYF. The DNA of the CDR3 is TGCAGCGTTGCAGGGGGCTACGAGCAGTACTTC. The chain couples TRBV29-1 to TRBJ2-7; 7 bases are shared with TRBD1. The germline CDR1 and CDR2 sequences are SQVTM and ANQGSEA. This CDR3 has 11 residues. V gave up 4 bases and J gave up 3 bases; unmatched junction bases: 0.

The CDR3: CASSSPASEAFF. The CDR3 nucleotides read TGTGCCAGCAGTTCACCGGCATCCGAAGCTTTCTTT. V gene TRBV7-8 combines with J gene TRBJ1-1; D uncertain. The CDR3 length is 12 residues. CDR1 SGHVS and CDR2 FQNEAQ come from the germline V gene. The V end lost 6 bases, the J end lost 8 bases, and 13 bases lay between the germline ends.

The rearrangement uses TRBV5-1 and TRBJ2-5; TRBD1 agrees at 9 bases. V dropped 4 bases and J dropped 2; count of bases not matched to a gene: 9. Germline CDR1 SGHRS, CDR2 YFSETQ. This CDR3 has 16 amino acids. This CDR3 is CASSPGTGPEQETQYF. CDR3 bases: TGCGCCAGCAGCCCTGGGACAGGGCCGGAACAAGAGACCCAGTACTTC.

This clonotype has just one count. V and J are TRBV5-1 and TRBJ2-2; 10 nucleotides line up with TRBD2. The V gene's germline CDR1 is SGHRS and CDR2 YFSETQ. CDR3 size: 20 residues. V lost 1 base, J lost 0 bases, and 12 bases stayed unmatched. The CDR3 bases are TGCGCCAGCAGCTTGTATGCTAGCGGGGGACCGGACGCGAACACCGGGGAGCTGTTTTTT. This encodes CASSLYASGGPDANTGELFF.

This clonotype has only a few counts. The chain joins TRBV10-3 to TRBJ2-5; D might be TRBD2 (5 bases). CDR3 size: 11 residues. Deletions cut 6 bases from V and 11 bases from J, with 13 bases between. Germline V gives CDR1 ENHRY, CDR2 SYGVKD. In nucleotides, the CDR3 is TGTGCCATCAGCGGCCAGAGGGAGCAGTACTTC. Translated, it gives CAISGQREQYF.

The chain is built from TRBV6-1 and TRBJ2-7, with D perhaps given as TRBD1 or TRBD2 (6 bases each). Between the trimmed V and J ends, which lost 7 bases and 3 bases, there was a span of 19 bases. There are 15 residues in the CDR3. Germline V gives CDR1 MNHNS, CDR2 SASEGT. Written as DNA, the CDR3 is TGTGCCAGCACAGTGGGGGGCTCGGCTTTCTACGAGCAGTACTTC. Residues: CASTVGGSAFYEQYF.

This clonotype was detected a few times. In DNA form, the CDR3 reads TGTGCCATCAGCCCACCGGAGCGGGAGGGGAACGAGCAGTACTTC. Translation gives CAISPPEREGNEQYF. V gene TRBV10-3 combines with J gene TRBJ2-5, with 10 bases that match TRBD2. The assigned J gene may be wrong: the sequence end matches TRBJ2-7 better. Germline V lookup: CDR1 ENHRY, CDR2 SYGVKD. The CDR3 runs to 15 residues.

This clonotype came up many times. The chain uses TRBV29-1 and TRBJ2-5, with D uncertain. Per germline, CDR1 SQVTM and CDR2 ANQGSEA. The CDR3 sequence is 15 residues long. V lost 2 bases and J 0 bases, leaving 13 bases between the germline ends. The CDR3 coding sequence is TGCAGCGTTGAAAACAGAAGTTGGTACCAAGAGACCCAGTACTTC. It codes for CSVENRSWYQETQYF.

The CDR3 bases are TGCGCCAGCAGCTTGCCGGAAGCCAAAAACATTCAGTACTTC. Translated, it gives CASSLPEAKNIQYF. The chain combines TRBV5-1 with TRBJ2-4; no firm D call. CDR3 length equals 14 residues. Per germline, CDR1 SGHRS and CDR2 YFSETQ. V lost 1 base, J lost 0 bases, and 5 bases lay in between.

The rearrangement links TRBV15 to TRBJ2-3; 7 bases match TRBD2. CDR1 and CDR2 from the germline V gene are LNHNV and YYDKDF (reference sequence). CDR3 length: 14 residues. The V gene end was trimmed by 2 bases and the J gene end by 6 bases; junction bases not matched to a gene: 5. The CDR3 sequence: CATSRNSGVDTQYF. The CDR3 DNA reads TGTGCCACCAGCAGAAACAGCGGGGTCGATACGCAGTATTTT.

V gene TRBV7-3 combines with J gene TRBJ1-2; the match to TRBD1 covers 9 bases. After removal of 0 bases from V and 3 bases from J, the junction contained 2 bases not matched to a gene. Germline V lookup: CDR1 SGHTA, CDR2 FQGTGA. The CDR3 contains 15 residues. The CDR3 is CASSLTQGADYGYTF. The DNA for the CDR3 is TGTGCCAGCAGCTTAACACAGGGGGCAGACTATGGCTACACCTTC.